The 6 T cell receptor beta chains presented below share a single source sample, sequenced in a study of T cells in Graves' hyperthyroidism and ophthalmopathy. Template material for amplifying TCR beta CDR3 regions consisted of RNA transcripts. The HTBI primer set was used in a first-round RT-PCR of the TCR CDR3. TCRdb independently ran MiXCR on the multiplex PCR reads; one entry per CDR3 protein. The profile shows a few hundred thousand distinct CDR3 sequences, 40% to 50% of them singletons. The sequencing input was peripheral blood or thyroid tissue (not recorded which). Every receptor here comes from an adult woman with Graves' disease, either hyperthyroidism or ophthalmopathy (not recorded which).

In its sample, this clonotype was seen many times. The chain employs TRBV20-1 and TRBJ1-2; perhaps TRBD1 as D (5 bases). The CDR3 has 13 residues. Germline CDR1 is DFQATT and CDR2 is SNEGSKA (reference sequence). V lost 5 bases and J 4 bases, leaving 14 bases between the germline ends. The CDR3 DNA reads as TGCAGTGCTCGGTCTCAGGGAACCTATGGCTACACCTTC. Translating gives CSARSQGTYGYTF.

The V gene is TRBV7-9, the J gene TRBJ2-7, with D possibly TRBD1 on 5 matching bases. Trimming took off 6 bases at V and 6 bases at J, with 18 bases between the two ends. Per the germline V gene, CDR1 is SEHNR and CDR2 is FQNEAQ (reference sequence). The CDR3 extends over 14 amino acids. In nucleotides, the CDR3 is TGTGCCAGCAGTACGCAACAAACAGGTGGCGAGCAGTACTTC. Its protein product is CASSTQQTGGEQYF. The full variable domain, in which reference TRBV7-9 and TRBJ2-7 provide the parts outside the CDR3, is DTGVSQNPRHKITKRGQNVTFRCDPISEHNRLYWYRQTLGQGPEFLTYFQNEAQLEKSRLLSDRFSAERPKGSFSTLEIQRTEQGDSAMYLCASSTQQTGGEQYFGPGTRLTVT.

This clonotype showed up just a few times. The V call is TRBV7-6, the J call TRBJ2-5; weak D call: TRBD2 (5 bases). Germline lookup yields CDR1 SGHVS and CDR2 FNYEAQ. V lost 5 bases to trimming and J lost 0 bases, with 10 bases between them. The CDR3 runs 14 residues. The CDR3 protein is CASSRRRDQETQYF. Written as DNA, the CDR3 is TGTGCCAGCAGCCGAAGGCGGGACCAAGAGACCCAGTACTTC.

This clonotype was counted only a few times. The chain couples TRBV19 to TRBJ2-7, with 9 bases lining up with TRBD2. V dropped 9 bases and J dropped 2; count of bases not matched to a gene: 11. The CDR3 is 15 amino acids. In germline, CDR1 is LNHDA, CDR2 SQIVND (reference sequence). The CDR3 reads CASRIPSGNPYEQYF. The CDR3 DNA follows: TGTGCCAGCAGGATCCCTAGCGGGAACCCCTACGAGCAGTACTTC. Full variable domain (missing parts from reference TRBV19 and TRBJ2-7): DGGITQSPKYLFRKEGQNVTLSCEQNLNHDAMYWYRQDPGQGLRLIYYSQIVNDFQKGDIAEGYSVSREKKESFPLTVTSAQKNPTAFYLCASRIPSGNPYEQYFGPGTRLTVT.

A few counts support this clonotype. This rearrangement joins TRBV10-3 to TRBJ1-5; D may be TRBD1 (5 bases). V lost 5 bases and J lost 1, with 6 bases in between. The CDR3 is made up of 13 amino acids. Per the germline V gene, CDR1 is ENHRY and CDR2 is SYGVKD. CDR3 in amino acids: CAISWDSNQPQHF. DNA for the CDR3: TGTGCCATCAGTTGGGACAGCAATCAGCCCCAGCATTTT.

V usage is TRBV20-1 and J usage is TRBJ1-5; weak D call: TRBD1 (6 bases). The CDR3 extends over 15 amino acids. Deletions cut 1 base from V and 0 bases from J, with 10 bases between. CDR1 and CDR2 from the germline V gene are DFQATT and SNEGSKA (reference sequence). CDR3 protein: CSARGTVCSNQPQHF. CDR3 nucleotide sequence: TGCAGTGCTAGAGGGACAGTTTGTAGCAATCAGCCCCAGCATTTT.